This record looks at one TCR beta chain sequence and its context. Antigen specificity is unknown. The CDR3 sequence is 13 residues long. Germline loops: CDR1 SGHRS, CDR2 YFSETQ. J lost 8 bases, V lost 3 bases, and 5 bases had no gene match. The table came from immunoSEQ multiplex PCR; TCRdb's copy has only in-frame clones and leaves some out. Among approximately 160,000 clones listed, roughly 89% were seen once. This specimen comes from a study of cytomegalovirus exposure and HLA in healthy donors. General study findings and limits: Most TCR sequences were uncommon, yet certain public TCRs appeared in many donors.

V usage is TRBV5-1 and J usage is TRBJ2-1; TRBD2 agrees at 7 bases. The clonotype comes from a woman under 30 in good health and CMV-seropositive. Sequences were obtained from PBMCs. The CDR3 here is CASSWGGVDEQFF. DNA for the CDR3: TGCGCCAGCAGCTGGGGGGGAGTCGATGAGCAGTTCTTC.